These 27 T cell receptor beta chains were sequenced from one sample in a study of Ad26.COV2.S vaccination and SARS-CoV-2 variants. Assay: immunoSEQ multiplex PCR; the TCRdb copy retains only in-frame clones and omits some. Among 300,000 to 350,000 clones listed, around 90% were seen once. Treatment denoted: 19 received Ad26.COV2.S at low or high dose, single or two shots; several received placebo; per-sample allocation not given. Day 63 after the first injection of vaccine or placebo was the sampling time. Source: peripheral blood, taken in a trial of Ad26.COV2.S vaccine versus placebo. These receptors were collected from a person between 18 and 60 years old who received the Ad26.COV2.S COVID-19 vaccine or a placebo.

The gene calls are TRBV2 and TRBJ2-7; TRBD1 might be the D (6 bases). The germline V gene has CDR1 SNHLY and CDR2 FYNNEI. CDR3 length equals 15 residues. Trimming cost V 8 bases and J 3 bases, with 20 bases left between them. CDR3: CASGGAWGPVYEQYV. The CDR3 nucleotides read TGTGCCAGCGGGGGCGCGTGGGGGCCCGTCTACGAGCAGTACGTC.

The V call is TRBV7-3, the J call TRBJ2-1; tentative D call: TRBD1 (6 bases). The germline V gene encodes CDR1 SGHTA and CDR2 FQGTGA. Trimming took 5 bases from V and 1 from J, leaving 15 bases between them. CDR3 length: 16 amino acids. The CDR3: CASSPDQGLSYNEQFF. In DNA form, the CDR3 reads TGTGCCAGCAGCCCAGATCAGGGGCTTTCCTACAATGAGCAGTTCTTC.

This sequence joins TRBV6-5 and TRBJ2-7, with 8 bases identical to TRBD1. Germline CDR1 is MNHEY and CDR2 is SVGAGI. The CDR3 covers 16 residues. With V trimmed by 2 bases and J by 6 bases, 12 bases remained unmatched. The CDR3 sequence is CASSYTPRQGPSEQYF. Here the CDR3 DNA reads TGTGCCAGCAGTTACACACCCAGACAGGGGCCATCCGAGCAGTACTTC.

V and J are TRBV19 and TRBJ1-1; no reliable D call. The CDR3 has 15 residues. V was trimmed by 1 base and J by 1 base, leaving 10 bases between them. CDR1 and CDR2 (germline): LNHDA, SQIVND (reference sequence). The CDR3 DNA follows: TGTGCCAGTAGTATAGCGGCCGCTTCGAACACTGAAGCTTTCTTT. This gives the protein CASSIAAASNTEAFF.

This chain links TRBV6-5 with TRBJ1-1, with D hard to call. Trimming stripped 2 bases from V and 7 bases from J, with 17 bases between. The germline V gene encodes CDR1 MNHEY and CDR2 SVGAGI. This CDR3 contains 15 residues. The chain's CDR3 is CASSYPWAEKREAFF. DNA for the CDR3: TGTGCCAGCAGTTACCCCTGGGCGGAAAAGCGTGAAGCTTTCTTT.

The chain has TRBV30 and TRBJ2-5; D is perhaps TRBD1 (5 bases). V shed 0 bases and J shed 5 bases, with 19 bases lying between them. CDR1 GTSNPN and CDR2 SVGIG come from the germline V gene (reference sequence). The CDR3 runs to 16 residues. This CDR3 reads CAWSVGAAWSGETQYF. The CDR3 DNA reads TGTGCCTGGAGTGTAGGCGCAGCTTGGTCAGGGGAGACCCAGTACTTC.

The chain employs TRBV7-8 and TRBJ1-3; 7 bases fit TRBD1. The CDR3 contains 16 residues. From germline, CDR1 is SGHVS and CDR2 FQNEAQ. Trimming cost V 1 base and J 2 bases; bases outside gene matches: 5. The CDR3 coding sequence is TGTGCCAGCAGCTTAGGCAGTACAGGGGCTGGAAACACCATATATTTT. Protein: CASSLGSTGAGNTIYF.

The chain uses TRBV7-2 and TRBJ2-1; TRBD2 aligns across 12 bases. With V trimmed by 3 bases and J by 4 bases, 7 bases remained unmatched. Looked up from germline, CDR1 is SGHTA and CDR2 is FQGNSA. This CDR3 region has 17 residues. CDR3 nucleotides: TGTGCCAGCAGCTTGCACTCTAGCGGGGGGGGATACAATGAGCAGTTCTTC. The encoded protein is CASSLHSSGGGYNEQFF.

The chain joins TRBV3-1 (or the pseudogene TRBV3-2) to TRBJ1-6; TRBD1 might be the D (5 bases). Germline V gene lookup returns CDR1 LGHDT and CDR2 YNNKEL (reference sequence). V shed 1 base and J shed 14 bases, with 12 bases lying between them. The CDR3 has 13 amino acids. The CDR3 bases are TGTGCCAGCAGCCAAGCTACCGGGACTTCCCTCCACTTT. This codes for CASSQATGTSLHF.

The chain couples TRBV4-3 to TRBJ1-2, with 11 positions matching TRBD1. V was pared by 0 bases and J by 5 bases, with 11 bases of the junction left unmatched. The CDR3 has 18 residues. The germline V gene encodes CDR1 LGHNA and CDR2 YSLEER. CDR3 amino acids: CASSQDSGDRGTYYGYTF. CDR3 nucleotides: TGCGCCAGCAGCCAAGACTCTGGGGACAGGGGGACTTATTATGGCTACACCTTC.

The gene calls are TRBV5-1 and TRBJ2-1, with D perhaps matching TRBD1 (6 bases). There are 16 residues in the CDR3. The germline CDR1 and CDR2 sequences are SGHRS and YFSETQ. V lost 3 bases to trimming and J lost 1 base, with 14 bases between them. In DNA, the CDR3 is TGCGCCAGCAGCTCCTACAGGGAGTCTTCCTACAATGAGCAGTTCTTC. Encoded protein: CASSSYRESSYNEQFF.

The V call is TRBV14, the J call TRBJ1-2; the match to TRBD1 covers 7 bases. V lost 3 bases to trimming and J lost 8 bases; unmatched junction nucleotides: 9. The CDR3 consists of 14 residues. Germline V lookup: CDR1 SGHDN, CDR2 FVKESK. DNA for the CDR3: TGTGCCAGCAGCCATCCCGACAGGGTTGGCGGCTACACCTTC. Its translation is CASSHPDRVGGYTF.

The chain couples TRBV6-2 or TRBV6-3 to TRBJ1-4; D ambiguous. Germline V gene data show CDR1 as MNHEY and CDR2 as SVGEGT. Trimming left V 2 bases short and J 6 bases short, with 10 bases between. The CDR3 contains 14 residues. This chain's CDR3 is CASSYGPGDEKLFF. The CDR3 nucleotides read TGTGCCAGCAGTTACGGGCCTGGGGATGAAAAACTGTTTTTT.

CDR3 coding DNA: TGCGCCAGCAGCCAAGATCGGGGGGCCACTGAAGCTTTCTTT. This encodes CASSQDRGATEAFF. The J gene is TRBJ1-1, the V gene TRBV4-1; perhaps TRBD1 as D (6 bases). Trimming removed 0 bases from V and 4 bases from J, with 9 bases in between. The CDR3 spans 14 residues. Germline CDR1 reads MGHRA; CDR2 reads YSYEKL.

The rearrangement joins TRBV7-9 to TRBJ1-1; no firm D call. The CDR3 is 13 residues long. Trimming took 6 bases from V and 1 from J, leaving 9 bases between them. Per the germline V gene, CDR1 is SEHNR and CDR2 is FQNEAQ (reference sequence). The CDR3 sequence: CASSWDTNTEAFF. In DNA, the CDR3 is TGTGCCAGCAGTTGGGATACGAACACTGAAGCTTTCTTT.

In regard to this clone: A read error may produce the germline difference seen at one junction end. J is TRBJ1-1 and V is TRBV10-3, with 8 bases matching TRBD1. Germline CDR1 ENHRY, CDR2 SYGVKD. The CDR3 is 14 residues long. CDR3 in DNA: TGTGCCATCAATCTGGGGACAGGCTCGTCGATCACCACATTT. As protein: CAINLGTGSSITTF.

The chain recombines TRBV13 with TRBJ1-1; the D is unclear. CDR3 length equals 16 residues. CDR1 PRHDT and CDR2 FYEKMQ come from the germline V gene (reference sequence). V lost 5 bases to trimming and J lost 0 bases, with 16 bases between them. CDR3 loop: CASSLKKLTLNTEAFF. The DNA for the CDR3 is TGTGCCAGCAGCCTCAAAAAACTGACACTGAACACTGAAGCTTTCTTT. The entire variable domain, with the rest obtained from reference TRBV13 and TRBJ1-1, is as follows: AAGVIQSPRHLIKEKRETATLKCYPIPRHDTVYWYQQGPGQDPQFLISFYEKMQSDKGSIPDRFSAQQFSDYHSELNMSSLELGDSALYFCASSLKKLTLNTEAFFGQGTRLTVV.

The chain couples TRBV28 to TRBJ1-2, with a possible D match to TRBD1 (5 bases). CDR1 and CDR2 from the germline V gene are MDHEN and SYDVKM. V was trimmed by 8 bases and J by 7 bases, leaving 17 bases between them. CDR3 length: 13 residues. CDR3 in DNA: TGTGCCAGCGTTCTAGCAGGGATGGTTGGCTACACCTTC. It translates to CASVLAGMVGYTF.

The gene calls are TRBV7-2 and TRBJ2-3, with 7 bases identical to TRBD1. V was pared by 4 bases and J by 0 bases, with 1 base of the junction left unmatched. This CDR3 spans 14 amino acids. Per the germline V gene, CDR1 is SGHTA and CDR2 is FQGNSA. The CDR3 region is CASSSTGSTDTQYF. CDR3 sequence (DNA): TGTGCCAGCAGCTCGACAGGGAGCACAGATACGCAGTATTTT.

V and J are TRBV7-9 and TRBJ2-7, with D perhaps matching TRBD2 (6 bases). CDR3 size: 14 residues. Looked up from germline, CDR1 is SEHNR and CDR2 is FQNEAQ (reference sequence). V shed 4 bases and J shed 3 bases, with 13 bases lying between them. The CDR3 loop is CASSSDYDNYEQYF. CDR3 coding DNA: TGTGCCAGCAGCTCGGACTATGACAACTACGAGCAGTACTTC.

The chain is built from TRBV4-1 and TRBJ2-7; D unclear. Germline CDR1 reads MGHRA; CDR2 reads YSYEKL. V lost 1 base and J 9 bases, leaving 19 bases between the germline ends. CDR3 length: 15 residues. The CDR3 DNA reads TGCGCCAGCAGCCAAGTAGGACGGCAGAGCGTCGGGCAGTACTTC. Translating it yields CASSQVGRQSVGQYF.

The chain has TRBV9 and TRBJ1-2; D not certain. V was trimmed by 0 bases and J by 0 bases, leaving 12 bases between them. The germline V gene encodes CDR1 SGDLS and CDR2 YYNGEE. This CDR3 is 16 amino acids long. The chain's CDR3 is CASSVGVTAANYGYTF. DNA of the CDR3: TGTGCCAGCAGCGTAGGGGTTACAGCCGCTAACTATGGCTACACCTTC.

V usage is TRBV6-5 and J usage is TRBJ2-1, with 10 bases identical to TRBD1. V was pared by 5 bases and J by 3 bases, with 4 bases of the junction left unmatched. The CDR3 length is 15 residues. Germline CDR1 MNHEY, CDR2 SVGAGI. In nucleotides, the CDR3 is TGTGCCAGCAGTAGAAGGACAGGGGGCTACAATGAGCAGTTCTTC. Translating it yields CASSRRTGGYNEQFF.

The genes are TRBV5-4 and TRBJ2-5, with TRBD2 identical over 7 bases. CDR1 is SGHNT and CDR2 is YYREEE in the germline V gene (reference sequence). With 0 bases clipped from V and 5 bases from J, the junction kept 4 bases outside the gene matches. The CDR3 spans 14 residues. The CDR3 reads CASSLGLARETQYF. DNA for the CDR3: TGTGCCAGCAGCTTGGGACTAGCCAGGGAGACCCAGTACTTC. The whole variable domain, remainder taken from reference TRBV5-4 and TRBJ2-5, is ETGVTQSPTHLIKTRGQQVTLRCSSQSGHNTVSWYQQALGQGPQFIFQYYREEENGRGNFPPRFSGLQFPNYSSELNVNALELDDSALYLCASSLGLARETQYFGPGTRLLVL.

A remark on this clone: It may be a read error: a sequence one base away is much more abundant. The chain uses TRBV5-4 and TRBJ1-1; TRBD1 might be the D (5 bases). CDR1 and CDR2 from the germline V gene are SGHNT and YYREEE (reference sequence). This CDR3 is 12 amino acids long. V dropped 2 bases and J dropped 3 bases, with 5 bases sitting between them. CDR3 protein: CASSLGDTEAFF. As DNA, the CDR3 is TGTGCCAGCAGCTTAGGGGACACTGAAGCTTTCTTT. Looking up the rest from reference TRBV5-4 and TRBJ1-1 gives the full variable domain: ETGVTQSPTHLIKTRGQQVTLRCSSQSGHNTVSWYQQALGQGPQFIFQYYREEENGRGNFPPRFSGLQFPNYSSELNVNALELDDSALYLCASSLGDTEAFFGQGTRLTVV.

V usage is TRBV19 and J usage is TRBJ1-5; unclear D gene. Germline values: CDR1 LNHDA, CDR2 SQIVND (reference sequence). V lost 0 bases and J lost 5, with 5 bases in between. The CDR3 is 13 residues long. CDR3 region: CASSIDEDQPQHF. The CDR3, as DNA: TGTGCCAGTAGTATAGATGAGGATCAGCCCCAGCATTTT.

J is TRBJ2-1 and V is TRBV2; D is undetermined. The germline V gene has CDR1 SNHLY and CDR2 FYNNEI. V was shortened by 3 bases and J by 2 bases, with 5 bases between the two germline ends. The CDR3 is 13 residues long. As DNA, the CDR3 is TGTGCCAGCAGTGAGCGCCCCTACAATGAGCAGTTCTTC. It encodes CASSERPYNEQFF.